The 26 T cell receptor beta chains listed next were all sequenced from one sample in a study of T-cell reconstitution after alpha-beta-depleted transplantation in children. Unique molecular identifiers featured in how the TCRbeta library was prepared. TCRdb called the PCR reads again in MiXCR, with one record for every CDR3 protein. The sample holds 250,000 or so distinct CDR3 sequences; less than 9% are singletons and the top ten take nearly 6.5%. The sequencing used PBMCs, mostly from graft donor cells, collected 180 days after TCRalphabeta/CD19-depleted stem cell transplant. These receptors were taken from a male patient between 5 and 17 years old who had a stem cell transplant for acute lymphoblastic leukemia, so the T cells may come from the graft donor.

This clonotype was detected ten times or more. The chain combines TRBV20-1 with TRBJ2-1; D uncertain. The CDR3 covers 16 residues. Trimming left V 5 bases short and J 2 bases short, with 19 bases between. Looked up from germline, CDR1 is DFQATT and CDR2 is SNEGSKA (reference sequence). The CDR3 region has the DNA TGCAGTGCTCGGCTCGACTCCTACAGCCCCTACAATGAGCAGTTCTTC. Translating gives CSARLDSYSPYNEQFF.

Concerning this clonotype: A much larger clone differs by one base, so this may be a read error. This chain uses TRBV2 with TRBJ1-1, with D perhaps matching TRBD1 (6 bases). Germline lookup yields CDR1 SNHLY and CDR2 FYNNEI. Trimming left V 5 bases short and J 6 bases short, with 13 bases between. The CDR3 contains 13 residues. CDR3: CASSRQARPEAFF. The CDR3 coding sequence is TGTGCCAGCAGTAGACAGGCTAGGCCTGAAGCTTTCTTT. The full variable domain, with the rest looked up from reference TRBV2 and TRBJ1-1, is EPEVTQTPSHQVTQMGQEVILRCVPISNHLYFYWYRQILGQKVEFLVSFYNNEISEKSEIFDDQFSVERPDGSNFTLKIRSTKLEDSAMYFCASSRQARPEAFFGQGTRLTVV.

This clonotype has at least ten counts. The rearrangement uses TRBV7-2 and TRBJ1-5; D may be TRBD1 (5 bases). V lost 1 base, J lost 0 bases, and 7 bases lay in between. This CDR3 spans 15 amino acids. Germline V lookup: CDR1 SGHTA, CDR2 FQGNSA. The DNA of the CDR3 is TGTGCCAGCAGCTTAGGAGGGGCTAGCAATCAGCCCCAGCATTTT. It yields the protein CASSLGGASNQPQHF.

There are many counts of this clonotype. The chain uses TRBV5-6 and TRBJ2-7, with 7 bases lining up with TRBD1. The germline V gene encodes CDR1 SGHDT and CDR2 YYEEEE. The length of the CDR3 is 16 residues. V trimming: 4 bases; J trimming: 3 bases; junction bases outside the gene matches: 13. The CDR3 spells CASSMVAGTDYYEQYF. The CDR3 DNA follows: TGTGCCAGCAGCATGGTTGCCGGGACAGACTACTACGAGCAGTACTTC.

This clonotype was picked up a small number of times. The chain is built from TRBV7-2 and TRBJ2-6, with a possible D match to TRBD1 (6 bases). Trimming removed 3 bases from V and 4 bases from J, with 10 bases in between. CDR3 size: 15 residues. In germline, CDR1 is SGHTA, CDR2 FQGNSA. The DNA of the CDR3 is TGTGCCAGCAGCTTCACAGGGTCCGGGGCCAACGTCCTGACTTTC. Its translation is CASSFTGSGANVLTF.

This sequence joins TRBV28 and TRBJ1-2, with a tentative D call TRBD1 (5 bases). Per germline, CDR1 MDHEN and CDR2 SYDVKM. The CDR3 contains 14 residues. V was pared by 6 bases and J by 8 bases, with 19 bases between. The CDR3 DNA reads TGTGCCAGCAGCCGACAGCTAGTTAAAATGGGCTACACCTTC. Amino acids: CASSRQLVKMGYTF.

This clonotype was observed many times. This chain joins TRBV6-2 or TRBV6-3 and TRBJ1-6; weak D call: TRBD1 (5 bases). CDR3 length: 15 amino acids. From germline, CDR1 is MNHEY and CDR2 SVGEGT. V was trimmed by 6 bases and J by 3 bases, leaving 12 bases between them. CDR3 sequence reads: CASSPDQGYNSPLHF. CDR3 nucleotides: TGTGCCAGCAGCCCCGATCAGGGCTATAATTCACCCCTCCACTTT.

Many counts were recorded for this clonotype. This rearrangement joins TRBV7-2 to TRBJ2-5; 8 bases align to TRBD2. This CDR3 contains 15 residues. Looked up from germline, CDR1 is SGHTA and CDR2 is FQGNSA. V shed 2 bases and J 3 bases; nucleotides not matched to a gene: 5. This chain's CDR3 is CASSLPIAGKETQYF. The CDR3 nucleotides read TGTGCCAGCAGCTTACCAATAGCGGGGAAAGAGACCCAGTACTTC. The variable domain in full, completed from reference TRBV7-2 and TRBJ2-5, reads GAGVSQSPSNKVTEKGKDVELRCDPISGHTALYWYRQSLGQGLEFLIYFQGNSAPDKSGLPSDRFSAERTGGSVSTLTIQRTQQEDSAVYLCASSLPIAGKETQYFGPGTRLLVL.

V and J are TRBV12-5 and TRBJ1-2; D unresolved. The CDR3 covers 13 residues. Trimming shortened V by 3 bases and J by 6 bases, and 11 bases separated the two germline ends. Germline V gene data show CDR1 as LGHNT and CDR2 as FRNRAP. The CDR3 region is CASGFGRLDGYTF. CDR3 nucleotide sequence: TGTGCTAGTGGTTTCGGCAGGTTGGATGGCTACACCTTC.

This clonotype appeared many times. This chain connects TRBV28 to TRBJ2-7; tentatively, D is TRBD2 (6 bases). Germline V CDR1 and CDR2: MDHEN, SYDVKM. This CDR3 has 16 residues. Trimming removed 8 bases at V and 0 bases at J, with 20 bases between. For the CDR3, the DNA is TGTGCCAGCCTTGATTCCCGGGACTCTAGCTCCTACGAGCAGTACTTC. Protein sequence: CASLDSRDSSSYEQYF.

There are many counts of this clonotype. This sequence joins TRBV7-9 and TRBJ2-1, with D possibly being TRBD1 or TRBD2 (6 bases each). This CDR3 region has 14 residues. CDR1 SEHNR and CDR2 FQNEAQ come from the germline V gene (reference sequence). Between the trimmed V and J ends, which lost 3 bases and 6 bases, there was a span of 12 bases. For the CDR3, the DNA is TGTGCCAGCAGCTTGGGGGGCCAGCCCAATGAGCAGTTCTTC. Amino acids: CASSLGGQPNEQFF.

This clonotype occurred many times. This chain connects TRBV5-1 to TRBJ2-1; 13 nucleotides align to TRBD2. Germline V gives CDR1 SGHRS, CDR2 YFSETQ. J lost 0 bases, V lost 4 bases, and 7 bases had no gene match. This CDR3 has 18 residues. The CDR3 region is CASSTSTSGRHSYNEQFF. CDR3 DNA sequence: TGCGCCAGCAGCACCTCGACTAGCGGGAGGCACTCCTACAATGAGCAGTTCTTC.

This clonotype was detected ten times or more. The chain uses TRBV9 and TRBJ1-3; maybe TRBD1 (6 bases). The CDR3 covers 17 residues. With 2 bases removed from V and 0 bases from J, the gap between germline ends came to 15 bases. Germline values: CDR1 SGDLS, CDR2 YYNGEE. CDR3 coding DNA: TGTGCCAGCAGCGTCGAGGGGGTCCCTTACTCTGGAAACACCATATATTTT. Translating it yields CASSVEGVPYSGNTIYF.

This chain connects TRBV21-1 to TRBJ1-6. TRBV21-1 is a listed pseudogene. This CDR3 comprises 13 residues. The CDR3: CASIQTINSALHF. CDR3 nucleotides: TGTGCCAGCATACAGACTATCAATTCGGCCCTCCACTTT.

This clonotype was recorded at least ten times. J is TRBJ2-7 and V is TRBV23-1; TRBD1 agrees at 8 bases. TRBV23-1 is placed among ORFs of uncertain function. This CDR3 is 15 amino acids long. V shed 2 bases, J shed 7 bases, and the junction held 10 bases outside the gene matches. The CDR3 here is CASSQPPDRDKEQYF. The CDR3, as DNA: TGCGCCAGCAGTCAACCTCCGGACAGGGATAAAGAGCAGTACTTC.

This clonotype has a count of ten or more. The chain combines TRBV9 with TRBJ2-7, with D uncertain. This CDR3 comprises 15 residues. Trimming stripped 0 bases from V and 2 bases from J, with 12 bases between. CDR1 and CDR2 from the germline V gene are SGDLS and YYNGEE. CDR3 coding DNA: TGTGCCAGCAGCGTAGGAGGCGGTCAGCCCTACGAGCAGTACTTC. Amino acids: CASSVGGGQPYEQYF.

In this sample, this clonotype turned up many times. The chain employs TRBV20-1 and TRBJ2-7, with D perhaps matching TRBD2 (5 bases). The ends were cut back, 1 base at V and 3 bases at J, with 10 bases in the middle. Germline loops: CDR1 DFQATT, CDR2 SNEGSKA (reference sequence). The CDR3 loop spans 13 amino acids. The CDR3: CSARANGLYEQYF. CDR3 sequence (DNA): TGCAGTGCTAGAGCAAACGGACTCTACGAGCAGTACTTC.

This clonotype was counted at least ten times. The V gene is TRBV7-9, the J gene TRBJ2-7; 9 bases fit TRBD1. This CDR3 has 15 amino acids. Germline V gives CDR1 SEHNR, CDR2 FQNEAQ (reference sequence). Losses at the gene ends were 5 bases for V and 5 bases for J; bases not matched to a gene: 10. The CDR3 bases are TGTGCCAGCAGCCTTAGAGGGACAGGGAACAACGAGCAGTACTTC. This translates into CASSLRGTGNNEQYF.

This clonotype showed up many times. J is TRBJ2-3 and V is TRBV7-2; D possibly matches TRBD1 or TRBD2 (5 bases each). There are 16 residues in the CDR3. V lost 1 base and J 1 base, leaving 12 bases between the germline ends. From germline, CDR1 is SGHTA and CDR2 FQGNSA. CDR3 nucleotides: TGTGCCAGCAGCTTAGGGGGCCTACTAGGCACAGATACGCAGTATTTT. Its protein is CASSLGGLLGTDTQYF.

Ten or more counts support this clonotype. The V call is TRBV20-1, the J call TRBJ1-2, with 9 bases matching TRBD1. The ends lost 5 bases at V and 8 bases at J; junction bases unmatched: 12. Germline-derived CDR1 and CDR2 are DFQATT and SNEGSKA (reference sequence). The CDR3 consists of 14 residues. This CDR3 is CSAGTPGQGNGYTF. The CDR3 DNA is TGCAGTGCTGGGACCCCGGGACAGGGAAACGGCTACACCTTC.

The sample holds many counts of this clonotype. The chain employs TRBV10-3 and TRBJ2-1, with 13 bases lining up with TRBD2. Unmatched junction bases numbered 3, after V lost 0 bases and J lost 10 bases. CDR3 size: 15 residues. Germline V gene sequence: CDR1 ENHRY, CDR2 SYGVKD. CDR3 DNA: TGTGCCATCAGTGAGTCTGCGGGACTAGCGGGAGAGCAGTTCTTC. Protein product: CAISESAGLAGEQFF.

This clonotype was counted ten times or more. V is TRBV10-3 and J is TRBJ2-1; TRBD2 matches 8 bases. This CDR3 comprises 15 residues. Germline values: CDR1 ENHRY, CDR2 SYGVKD. Trimming took 8 bases from V and 1 from J; bases not matched to a gene: 7. Written as DNA, the CDR3 is TGTGCCATCGGGGCGGGGGGTGTTTCCTACAATGAGCAGTTCTTC. This sequence encodes CAIGAGGVSYNEQFF.

This clonotype was recorded at least ten times. V usage is TRBV7-9 and J usage is TRBJ1-1; unclear D gene. This CDR3 is built from 14 residues. Germline CDR1 is SEHNR and CDR2 is FQNEAQ (reference sequence). The ends were cut back, 4 bases at V and 4 bases at J, with 13 bases in the middle. The CDR3 region is CASSSLRLGTEAFF. The DNA for the CDR3 is TGTGCCAGCAGCTCCCTAAGGCTGGGCACTGAAGCTTTCTTT.

Ten or more counts support this clonotype. This chain uses TRBV7-9 with TRBJ2-4, with D possibly being TRBD1 (6 bases). Per germline, CDR1 SEHNR and CDR2 FQNEAQ (reference sequence). V shed 5 bases and J shed 4 bases, with 12 bases lying between them. The CDR3 is made up of 14 amino acids. The DNA for the CDR3 is TGTGCCAGCAGCCCCAAGACAGGAAAAAACATTCAGTACTTC. Amino acid sequence: CASSPKTGKNIQYF.

The table lists this clonotype with a few counts. This chain links TRBV20-1 with TRBJ2-2, with 8 bases fitting TRBD2. This CDR3 region has 15 residues. The ends lost 3 bases at V and 3 bases at J; junction bases unmatched: 6. Germline V gene data show CDR1 as DFQATT and CDR2 as SNEGSKA (reference sequence). CDR3 loop: CSASISGVDTGELFF. The CDR3 DNA reads TGCAGTGCTAGTATTAGCGGGGTGGACACCGGGGAGCTGTTTTTT.

The V and J genes are TRBV19 and TRBJ2-1; a weak D match, TRBD2 (6 bases). Trimming stripped 4 bases from V and 5 bases from J, with 15 bases between. CDR1 is LNHDA, CDR2 SQIVND, per germline (reference sequence). The CDR3 extends over 15 amino acids. CDR3 sequence: CASSRAGRPHNEQFF. CDR3 sequence (DNA): TGTGCCAGTAGTAGAGCGGGCCGCCCCCACAATGAGCAGTTCTTC. Full variable domain (missing parts from reference TRBV19 and TRBJ2-1): DGGITQSPKYLFRKEGQNVTLSCEQNLNHDAMYWYRQDPGQGLRLIYYSQIVNDFQKGDIAEGYSVSREKKESFPLTVTSAQKNPTAFYLCASSRAGRPHNEQFFGPGTRLTVL.